This TCR beta chain appears in the sequencing data of a study of vaccination effects on CD4 cells after COVID-19. The wider study: There were two convalescent patients who gave samples 16 days and one week before vaccination.

For this clone: The antigen remains undetermined.

The germline V gene has CDR1 SGHTA and CDR2 FQGTGA. Trimming stripped 5 bases from V and 8 bases from J, with 13 bases between. The CDR3 contains 13 residues. Ahead of sequencing, the ViraFEST assay grew antigen-specific CD4+ T cells using viral peptide pools. Following culture for approximately ten days, CD4+ T cells were isolated. According to PCR results, the person was infected with SARS-CoV-2 between March and December 2020. Replacing half the medium with IL-2 medium was done on days 3 and 7. The repertoire was sequenced with immunoSEQ multiplex PCR; TCRdb's copy has only in-frame clones and lacks some. The sample includes under 65,000 clones, about 77% of them seen just once.

Sequenced material: CD4+ T cells from PBMCs cultured with HIV peptides, taken before COVID-19 vaccination. Subset denoted: HIV-1 Nef peptide pool negative control/reference culture. The source of this sequence is a human donor who had a prior SARS-CoV-2 infection. V usage is TRBV7-3 and J usage is TRBJ2-1, with D uncertain. CDR3 bases: TGTGCCAGCAGCCCAGAACGAGAGGATGAGCAGTTCTTC. Translating it yields CASSPEREDEQFF.